This T cell receptor beta chain was retrieved from a study of control samples from healthy donors and cancer patients. Libraries were prepared by immunoSEQ multiplex PCR; TCRdb keeps only in-frame clonotypes and omits some of them. The table includes 90,000 to 140,000 clones, 80% to 90% detected once. The CDR3 covers 17 residues. CDR1 is LGHNA and CDR2 is YNFKEQ in the germline V gene. The V gene end was trimmed by 0 bases and the J gene end by 2 bases; junction bases not matched to a gene: 3. What was sequenced was blood. The chain links TRBV4-2 to TRBJ2-1, with 11 bases identical to TRBD2. This receptor was taken from a woman aged 45-59 years in good health. CDR3 amino acids: CASSQETSGAAYNEQFF. CDR3 sequence (DNA): TGTGCCAGCAGCCAAGAGACTAGCGGGGCAGCCTACAATGAGCAGTTCTTC.